The rows below give T cell receptor beta chains drawn from one sample of a study of CD8+ T cells in alopecia areata. Repertoires were generated with immunoSEQ multiplex PCR, while TCRdb's copy carries only in-frame clones and drops some. This table holds 10,000 to 15,000 clones, roughly 65% found once. The material sequenced was skin, taken at week 4, from a patient treated with tofacitinib. These receptors were taken from a human donor with alopecia areata. The CDR3 runs from the conserved cysteine through the conserved F or W. Fields, in order: D gene, V gene, J gene, clone size, CDR3 protein, CDR3 DNA. D genes are given only for firm matches. The size entry is marked missing in some rows and otherwise reads once, few, many or a size class.

>NA|TRBV6-5|TRBJ1-2|NA
CASKCPDCYGYTF
TGTGCCAGCAAGTGCCCCGACTGCTATGGCTACACCTTC
>NA|TRBV5-1|TRBJ1-3|NA
CASSLGFTGSSGNTIYF
TGCGCCAGCAGCTTGGGTTTTACAGGGAGCTCTGGAAACACCATATATTTT
>NA|TRBV5-1|TRBJ2-5|few
CASSLGTRQETQYF
TGCGCCAGCAGCTTGGGGACTCGACAAGAGACCCAGTACTTC
>NA|TRBV7-2|TRBJ1-6|once
CASSLEWGSYNSPLHF
TGTGCCAGCAGCTTAGAATGGGGGTCCTATAATTCACCCCTCCACTTT
>NA|TRBV7-2|TRBJ1-1|few
CASSSRQLNTEAFF
TGTGCCAGCAGCTCCCGACAGTTGAACACTGAAGCTTTCTTT
>NA|TRBV18|TRBJ1-3|once
CASSPFTGDSGNTIYF
TGTGCCAGCTCGCCTTTTACAGGAGACTCTGGAAACACCATATATTTT
>NA|TRBV10-3|TRBJ2-5|NA
CAISDDRGIETQYF
TGTGCCATCAGTGACGACAGAGGTATAGAGACCCAGTACTTC
>NA|TRBV7-2|TRBJ1-2|NA
CASSLDRRAYGYTF
TGTGCCAGCAGCTTGGACAGAAGGGCCTATGGCTACACCTTC
>NA|TRBV7-2|TRBJ1-6|NA
CASRTTSSPLHF
TGTGCCAGCAGGACGACCTCTTCACCCCTCCACTTT
>TRBD1|TRBV6-5|TRBJ1-2|NA
CASSSSKTGAERGYTF
TGTGCCAGCAGTTCCTCAAAGACAGGGGCGGAGCGTGGCTACACCTTC
>NA|TRBV7-9|TRBJ1-5|NA
CASSLALGPGNQPQHF
TGTGCCAGCAGCTTAGCGTTGGGACCCGGCAATCAGCCCCAGCATTTT
>NA|TRBV7-2|TRBJ1-1|NA
CASSSRGGYTEAFF
TGTGCCAGCAGCTCCAGGGGCGGGTACACTGAAGCTTTCTTT
>NA|TRBV6-6|TRBJ1-5|NA
CASGQPQHF
TGTGCCAGCGGTCAGCCCCAGCATTTT
>NA|TRBV4-3|TRBJ1-1|few
CASSQGGGSTFF
TGCGCCAGCAGCCAAGGTGGGGGGTCGACTTTCTTT
>TRBD2|TRBV6-1|TRBJ2-1|few
CASITGGPGEQFF
TGTGCCAGCATAACGGGGGGGCCGGGTGAGCAGTTCTTC
>NA|TRBV6-5|TRBJ2-3|NA
CASSYSGTQYF
TGTGCCAGCAGTTACTCTGGTACGCAGTATTTT
>TRBD2|TRBV5-1|TRBJ2-7|NA
CASSLLAGEQYF
TGCGCCAGCAGCTTACTAGCGGGCGAGCAGTACTTC
>NA|TRBV29-1|TRBJ1-3|NA
CSVVRGGHGNTIYF
TGCAGCGTTGTAAGAGGGGGGCACGGAAACACCATATATTTT
>NA|TRBV4-3|TRBJ2-7|NA
CASSQDWQGGYEQYF
TGCGCCAGCAGCCAAGATTGGCAGGGGGGCTACGAGCAGTACTTC
>NA|TRBV10-3|TRBJ2-1|NA
CATLRGSGSYYNEQFF
TGTGCCACCCTCCGGGGGAGCGGCTCTTACTACAATGAGCAGTTCTTC
>NA|TRBV5-1|TRBJ1-1|few
CASSPGGMNTEAFF
TGCGCCAGCAGCCCCGGGGGGATGAACACTGAAGCTTTCTTT
>NA|TRBV7-2|TRBJ2-3|few
CASSLRWDTQYF
TGTGCCAGCAGCTTGCGCTGGGATACGCAGTATTTT
>TRBD1|TRBV6-5|TRBJ1-3|once
CASSIQGAFGNTIYF
TGTGCCAGCAGCATACAGGGGGCATTTGGAAACACCATATATTTT
>NA|TRBV11-2|TRBJ2-1|NA
CASSLDDGEQFF
TGTGCCAGCAGCTTAGATGACGGTGAGCAGTTCTTC